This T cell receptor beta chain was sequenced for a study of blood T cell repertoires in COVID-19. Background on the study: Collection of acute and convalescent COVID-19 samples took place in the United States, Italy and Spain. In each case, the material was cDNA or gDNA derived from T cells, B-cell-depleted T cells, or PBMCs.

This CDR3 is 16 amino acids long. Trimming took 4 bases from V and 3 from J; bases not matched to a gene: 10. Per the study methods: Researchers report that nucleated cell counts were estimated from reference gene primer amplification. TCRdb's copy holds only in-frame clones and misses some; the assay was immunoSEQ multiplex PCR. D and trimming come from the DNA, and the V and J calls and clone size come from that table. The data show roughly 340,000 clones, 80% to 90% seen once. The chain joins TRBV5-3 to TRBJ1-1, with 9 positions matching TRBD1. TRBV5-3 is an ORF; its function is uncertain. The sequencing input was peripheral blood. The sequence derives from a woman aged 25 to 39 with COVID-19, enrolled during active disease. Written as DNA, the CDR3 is TGTGCCAGAAGCCGTCGACAGGGGGAAAGGGACACTGAAGCTTTCTTT. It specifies CARSRRQGERDTEAFF.